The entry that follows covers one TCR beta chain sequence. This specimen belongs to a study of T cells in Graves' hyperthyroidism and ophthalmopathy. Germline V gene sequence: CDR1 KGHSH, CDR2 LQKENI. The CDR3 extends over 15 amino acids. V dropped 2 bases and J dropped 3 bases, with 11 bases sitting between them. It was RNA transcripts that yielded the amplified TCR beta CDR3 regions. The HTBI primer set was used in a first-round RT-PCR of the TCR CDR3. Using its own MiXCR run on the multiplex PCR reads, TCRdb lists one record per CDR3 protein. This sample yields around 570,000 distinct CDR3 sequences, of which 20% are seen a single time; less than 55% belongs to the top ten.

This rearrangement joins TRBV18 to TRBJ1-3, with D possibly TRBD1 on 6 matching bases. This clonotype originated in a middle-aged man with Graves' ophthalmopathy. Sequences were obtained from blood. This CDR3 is CASSPRTAHGNTIYF. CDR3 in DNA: TGTGCCAGCTCACCAAGGACAGCACATGGAAACACCATATATTTT.